This T cell receptor beta chain stems from a study of Graves' ophthalmopathy and Graves' hyperthyroidism. Study summary: A follow-up of 18 months without ophthalmopathy meant that hyperthyroidism was stable. The study's findings and limits: The study's model predicted ophthalmopathy progression at over 55% sensitivity and 72% to 85% specificity. With over 85% sensitivity and more than 75% specificity, a 13-signature model separated ophthalmopathy from stable hyperthyroidism. Blood also carried most expanded thyroid clonotypes exceeding 0.001 frequency.

Amplified TCR beta CDR3 regions were obtained using RNA transcripts as template. A first-round RT-PCR used HTBI primers, followed by a second-round multiplex PCR. Via MiXCR, TCRdb re-called the multiplex PCR reads, giving one row per CDR3 protein. The sample shows 900,000 to 1,200,000 distinct CDR3 sequences, about two fifths of them seen only once. Ten or more counts support this clonotype. Antigen unknown. The clonotype comes from an adult man with Graves' hyperthyroidism. The sequenced sample was peripheral blood or thyroid tissue (not recorded which).

The CDR3 loop is CASSRDRSDTEAFF. CDR3 nucleotide sequence: TGCGCCAGCAGCCGCGACAGGTCAGACACTGAAGCTTTCTTT. The rearrangement joins TRBV4-3 to TRBJ1-1; the D gene is possibly TRBD1 (6 bases). The CDR3 contains 14 residues. The V gene's germline CDR1 is LGHNA and CDR2 YSLEER. The V gene lost 4 bases and the J gene lost 3 bases, with 12 bases spanning the gap.